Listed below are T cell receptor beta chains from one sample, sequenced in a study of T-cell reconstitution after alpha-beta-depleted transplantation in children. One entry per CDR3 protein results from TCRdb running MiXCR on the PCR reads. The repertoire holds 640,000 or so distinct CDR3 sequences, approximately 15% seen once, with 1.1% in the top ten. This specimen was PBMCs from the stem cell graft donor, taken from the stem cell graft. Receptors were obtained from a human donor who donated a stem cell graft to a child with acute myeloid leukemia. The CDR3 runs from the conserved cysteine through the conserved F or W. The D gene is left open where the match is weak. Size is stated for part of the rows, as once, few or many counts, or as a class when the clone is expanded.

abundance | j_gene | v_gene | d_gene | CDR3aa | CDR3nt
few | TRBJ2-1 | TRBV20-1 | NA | CSAAEGLQFF | TGCAGTGCTGCCGAGGGGCTGCAGTTCTTC
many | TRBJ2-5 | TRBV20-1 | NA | CSASAVLQETQYF | TGCAGTGCTAGTGCGGTCCTCCAAGAGACCCAGTACTTC
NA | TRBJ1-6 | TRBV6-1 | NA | CASSGVLNSPLHF | TGTGCCAGCAGTGGGGTTCTTAATTCACCCCTCCACTTT
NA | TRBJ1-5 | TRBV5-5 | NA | CASSLGTKYQPQHF | TGTGCCAGCAGCCTCGGGACGAAATATCAGCCCCAGCATTTT
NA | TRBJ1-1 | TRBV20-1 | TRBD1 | CSARGTGGILNTEAFF | TGCAGTGCTAGAGGGACAGGGGGGATCCTGAACACTGAAGCTTTCTTT
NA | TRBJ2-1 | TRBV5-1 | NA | CASSSTSFSYNEQFF | TGCGCCAGCAGCTCGACGTCCTTTTCCTACAATGAGCAGTTCTTC
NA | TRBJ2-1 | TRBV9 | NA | CASSVETEQFF | TGTGCCAGCAGCGTAGAGACTGAGCAGTTCTTC
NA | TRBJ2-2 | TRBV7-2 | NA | CASTQGAPDTGELFF | TGTGCCAGCACCCAAGGGGCACCGGACACCGGGGAGCTGTTTTTT
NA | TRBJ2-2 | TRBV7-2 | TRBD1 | CASSLRAGGSDTGELFF | TGTGCCAGCAGCTTACGCGCAGGGGGTTCGGACACCGGGGAGCTGTTTTTT
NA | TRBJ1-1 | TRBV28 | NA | CASSPRPRGAFF | TGTGCCAGCAGTCCGCGTCCCCGGGGAGCTTTCTTT
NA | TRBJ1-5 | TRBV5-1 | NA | CASSLVPGGNQPQHF | TGCGCCAGCAGCTTGGTTCCGGGAGGCAATCAGCCCCAGCATTTT
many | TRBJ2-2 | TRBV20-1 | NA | CSAKATNTGELFF | TGCAGTGCTAAAGCAACGAACACCGGGGAGCTGTTTTTT
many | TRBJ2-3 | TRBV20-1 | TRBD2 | CSARKGLAGTDTQYF | TGCAGTGCTAGAAAGGGACTAGCGGGCACAGATACGCAGTATTTT
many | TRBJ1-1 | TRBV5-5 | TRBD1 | CASSWATGGNTEAFF | TGTGCCAGCAGCTGGGCGACAGGGGGCAACACTGAAGCTTTCTTT
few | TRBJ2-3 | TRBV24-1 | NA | CATSAGVRAPTQYF | TGTGCCACCAGTGCGGGGGTGCGAGCGCCTACGCAGTATTTT
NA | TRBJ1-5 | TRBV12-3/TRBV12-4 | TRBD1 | CASSLVGTVSNQPQHF | TGTGCCAGCAGTTTAGTCGGGACAGTTAGCAATCAGCCCCAGCATTTT
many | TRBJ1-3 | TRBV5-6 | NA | CASSLTGTSGNTIYF | TGTGCCAGCAGCTTGACAGGGACCTCTGGAAACACCATATATTTT
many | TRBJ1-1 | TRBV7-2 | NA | CASSFYRLGNTEAFF | TGTGCCAGCAGCTTCTACCGACTTGGGAACACTGAAGCTTTCTTT
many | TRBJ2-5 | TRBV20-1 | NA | CSAIFGGQTILQETQYF | TGCAGTGCTATTTTCGGGGGGCAAACAATTCTCCAAGAGACCCAGTACTTC
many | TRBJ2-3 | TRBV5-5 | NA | CASSSVWGAGTDTQYF | TGTGCCAGCAGCTCCGTTTGGGGGGCCGGCACAGATACGCAGTATTTT
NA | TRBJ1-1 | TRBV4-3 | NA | CASSQVTEGTEAFF | TGCGCCAGCAGCCAAGTTACGGAGGGGACTGAAGCTTTCTTT
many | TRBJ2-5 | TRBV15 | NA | CATSDPWTRETQYF | TGTGCCACCAGCGACCCCTGGACTCGAGAGACCCAGTACTTC
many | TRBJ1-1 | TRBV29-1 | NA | CSGQENTEAFF | TGCAGCGGACAAGAGAACACTGAAGCTTTCTTT
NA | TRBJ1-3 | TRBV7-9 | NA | CASSYRRNGNTIYF | TGTGCCAGCAGCTACAGGAGAAATGGAAACACCATATATTTT
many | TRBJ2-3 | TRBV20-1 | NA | CSAGPDTGRSWDTQYF | TGCAGTGCTGGCCCCGATACGGGGAGATCATGGGATACGCAGTATTTT
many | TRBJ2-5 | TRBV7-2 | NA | CASSRGYQETQYF | TGTGCCAGCAGCCGGGGCTACCAAGAGACCCAGTACTTC
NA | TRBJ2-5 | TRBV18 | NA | CASSQGNSRQETQYF | TGTGCCAGCTCCCAGGGAAATAGTAGGCAAGAGACCCAGTACTTC
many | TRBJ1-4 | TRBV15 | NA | CATSRAGRREKLFF | TGTGCCACCAGCAGAGCAGGGCGACGCGAAAAACTGTTTTTT
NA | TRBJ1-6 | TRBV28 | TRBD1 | CASSLWDRVQSPLHF | TGTGCCAGCAGTTTGTGGGACAGGGTTCAATCACCCCTCCACTTT
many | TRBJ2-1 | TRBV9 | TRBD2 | CASSVGNGGSGNEQFF | TGTGCCAGCAGCGTAGGCAACGGGGGGTCAGGTAATGAGCAGTTCTTC
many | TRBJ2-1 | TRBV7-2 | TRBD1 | CASSLGTGGGEQFF | TGTGCCAGCAGCCTAGGGACAGGGGGGGGTGAGCAGTTCTTC
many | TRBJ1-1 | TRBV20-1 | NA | CSARAGIGTEAFF | TGCAGTGCTAGGGCGGGAATTGGGACTGAAGCTTTCTTT
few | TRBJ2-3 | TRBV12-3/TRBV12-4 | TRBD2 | CASVPSGVGDTQYF | TGTGCCAGCGTCCCTAGCGGGGTTGGAGATACGCAGTATTTT
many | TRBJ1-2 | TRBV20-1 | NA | CSWGMGYGYTF | TGCAGTTGGGGGATGGGCTATGGCTACACCTTC
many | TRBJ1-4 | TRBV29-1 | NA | CSVRRGDEKLFF | TGCAGCGTTCGCAGGGGAGATGAAAAACTGTTTTTT
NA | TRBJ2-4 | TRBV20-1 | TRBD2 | CSADSGLAGGLDIQYF | TGCAGTGCTGATTCCGGACTAGCGGGGGGGCTGGACATTCAGTACTTC
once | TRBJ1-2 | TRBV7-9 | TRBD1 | CASSIRDRGYYGYTF | TGTGCCAGCAGCATCCGGGACAGGGGGTACTATGGCTACACCTTC
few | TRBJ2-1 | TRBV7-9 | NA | CASSLGYYSSYNEQFF | TGTGCCAGCAGCTTAGGGTACTACAGCTCCTACAATGAGCAGTTCTTC
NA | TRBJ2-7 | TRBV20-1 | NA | CSARDRTDGLEQYF | TGCAGTGCTAGAGATCGCACAGATGGCTTGGAGCAGTACTTC
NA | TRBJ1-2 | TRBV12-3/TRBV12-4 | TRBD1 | CASSSQGAGYGYTF | TGTGCCAGCAGCTCCCAGGGGGCCGGCTATGGCTACACCTTC
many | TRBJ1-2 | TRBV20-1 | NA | CSAGGGGYGYTF | TGCAGTGCGGGGGGAGGGGGCTATGGCTACACCTTC
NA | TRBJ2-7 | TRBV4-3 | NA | CASSQGRAPSSYEQYF | TGCGCCAGCAGCCAAGGGCGCGCACCTAGCTCCTACGAGCAGTACTTC
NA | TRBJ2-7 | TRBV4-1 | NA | CASSQGGGTTYEQYF | TGCGCCAGCAGCCAAGGAGGCGGGACAACCTACGAGCAGTACTTC
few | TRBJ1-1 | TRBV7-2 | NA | CASSLVARGGGTEAFF | TGTGCCAGCAGCTTAGTGGCTCGGGGAGGGGGCACTGAAGCTTTCTTT
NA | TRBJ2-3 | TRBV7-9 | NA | CASSSRQAHTRDTQYF | TGTGCCAGCAGTTCACGACAGGCCCACACAAGAGATACGCAGTATTTT
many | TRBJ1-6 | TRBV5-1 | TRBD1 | CASSSGTGDSPLHF | TGCGCCAGCAGCTCTGGGACAGGAGACTCACCCCTCCACTTT
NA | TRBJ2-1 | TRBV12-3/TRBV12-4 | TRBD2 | CAISLAPGLAGGHNEQFF | TGTGCCATCAGTTTAGCGCCTGGACTAGCGGGGGGACATAATGAGCAGTTCTTC
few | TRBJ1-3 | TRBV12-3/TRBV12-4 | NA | CASSYKGNTIYF | TGTGCCAGCAGTTACAAGGGAAACACCATATATTTT